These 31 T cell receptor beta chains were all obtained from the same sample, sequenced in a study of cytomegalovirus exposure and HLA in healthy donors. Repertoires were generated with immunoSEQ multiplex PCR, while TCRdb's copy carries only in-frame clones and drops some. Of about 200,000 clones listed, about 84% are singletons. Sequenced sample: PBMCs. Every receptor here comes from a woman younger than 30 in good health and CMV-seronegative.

CDR3 coding DNA: TGTGCCAGCAGACCGGGAGGGCCAACCTACGAGCAGTACTTC. It is translated as CASRPGGPTYEQYF. This chain links TRBV27 with TRBJ2-7; 8 bases fit TRBD2. The CDR3 runs to 14 residues. Trimming took 6 bases from V and 2 from J; bases not matched to a gene: 6. The germline gives CDR1 MNHEY, CDR2 SMNVEV (reference sequence).

The CDR3 reads CASSGTGVYEQYF. The CDR3 bases are TGTGCCAGCAGTGGGACAGGCGTCTACGAGCAGTACTTC. J is TRBJ2-7 and V is TRBV6-1; 7 bases map to TRBD1. Germline V gives CDR1 MNHNS, CDR2 SASEGT. This CDR3 has 13 amino acids. Trimming at V came to 4 bases and at J to 3 bases, leaving 3 bases not matched to a gene.

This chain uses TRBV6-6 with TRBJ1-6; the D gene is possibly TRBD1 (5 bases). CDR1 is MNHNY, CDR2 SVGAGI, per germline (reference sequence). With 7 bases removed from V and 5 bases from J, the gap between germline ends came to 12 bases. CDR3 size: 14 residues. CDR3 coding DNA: TGTGCCAGCACCTACGTAGGGGATAATTCACCCCTCCACTTT. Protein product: CASTYVGDNSPLHF.

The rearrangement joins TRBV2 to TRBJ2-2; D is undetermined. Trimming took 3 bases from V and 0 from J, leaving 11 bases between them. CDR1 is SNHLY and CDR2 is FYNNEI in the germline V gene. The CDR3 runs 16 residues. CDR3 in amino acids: CASSDDARTNTGELFF. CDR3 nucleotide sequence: TGTGCCAGCAGTGATGACGCCAGGACGAACACCGGGGAGCTGTTTTTT.

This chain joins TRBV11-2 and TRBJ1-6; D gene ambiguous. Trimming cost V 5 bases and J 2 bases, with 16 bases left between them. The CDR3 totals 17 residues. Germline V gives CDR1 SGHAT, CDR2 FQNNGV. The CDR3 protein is CASSQFSRGTYNSPLHF. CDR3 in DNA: TGTGCCAGCAGCCAATTCTCGCGGGGTACCTATAATTCACCCCTCCACTTT.

CDR3 region: CAWSANYGGYGYTF. The CDR3 bases are TGTGCCTGGAGTGCCAATTATGGCGGATATGGCTACACCTTC. The J gene is TRBJ1-2, the V gene TRBV30, with unresolved D. Looked up from germline, CDR1 is GTSNPN and CDR2 is SVGIG (reference sequence). Trimming pared 1 base from V and 5 bases from J, leaving 14 bases between. This CDR3 region has 14 residues. Filled out from reference TRBV30 and TRBJ1-2, the complete variable domain reads SQTIHQWPATLVQPVGSPLSLECTVEGTSNPNLYWYRQAAGRGLQLLFYSVGIGQISSEVPQNLSASRPQDRQFILSSKKLLLSDSGFYLCAWSANYGGYGYTFGSGTRLTVV.

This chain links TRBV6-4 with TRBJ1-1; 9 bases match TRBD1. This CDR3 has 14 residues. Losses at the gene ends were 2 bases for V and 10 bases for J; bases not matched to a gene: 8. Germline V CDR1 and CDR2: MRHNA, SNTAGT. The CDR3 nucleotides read TGTGCCAGCAGTGACGGGGACAGGGTCGCGGGAGCTTTCTTT. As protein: CASSDGDRVAGAFF.

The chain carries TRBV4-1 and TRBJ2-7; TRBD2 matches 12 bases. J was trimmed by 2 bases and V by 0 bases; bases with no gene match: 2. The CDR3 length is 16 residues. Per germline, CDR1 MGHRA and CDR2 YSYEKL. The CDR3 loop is CASSQDLAGGAYEQYF. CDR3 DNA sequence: TGCGCCAGCAGCCAAGATCTAGCGGGAGGGGCCTACGAGCAGTACTTC.

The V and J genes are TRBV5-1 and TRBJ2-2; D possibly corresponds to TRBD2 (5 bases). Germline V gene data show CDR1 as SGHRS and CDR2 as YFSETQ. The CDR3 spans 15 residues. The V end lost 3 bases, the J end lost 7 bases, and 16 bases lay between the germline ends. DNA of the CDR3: TGCGCCAGCAGCTCCCGGGGTCCATCGAGCGGGGAGCTGTTTTTT. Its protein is CASSSRGPSSGELFF.

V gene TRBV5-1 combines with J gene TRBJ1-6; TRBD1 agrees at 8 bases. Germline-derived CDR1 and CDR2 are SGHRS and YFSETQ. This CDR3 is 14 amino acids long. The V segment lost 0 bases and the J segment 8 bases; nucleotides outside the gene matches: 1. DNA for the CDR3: TGCGCCAGCAGCTTGGTGACAGGGGATTCACCCCTCCACTTT. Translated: CASSLVTGDSPLHF.

The CDR3 coding sequence is TGTGCCAGCAGTCACGACAGGGCTGAAGCTTTCTTT. Its protein product is CASSHDRAEAFF. The genes are TRBV7-2 and TRBJ1-1; the match to TRBD1 covers 7 bases. V trimming: 6 bases; J trimming: 6 bases; junction bases outside the gene matches: 4. The CDR3 has 12 residues. Germline V gene sequence: CDR1 SGHTA, CDR2 FQGNSA.

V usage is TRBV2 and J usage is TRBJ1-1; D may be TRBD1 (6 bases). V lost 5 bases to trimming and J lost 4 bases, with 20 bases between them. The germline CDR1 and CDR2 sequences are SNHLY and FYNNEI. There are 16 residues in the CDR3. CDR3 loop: CASSSSGDIPVTEAFF. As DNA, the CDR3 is TGTGCCAGCAGTTCTTCAGGGGATATACCGGTCACTGAAGCTTTCTTT.

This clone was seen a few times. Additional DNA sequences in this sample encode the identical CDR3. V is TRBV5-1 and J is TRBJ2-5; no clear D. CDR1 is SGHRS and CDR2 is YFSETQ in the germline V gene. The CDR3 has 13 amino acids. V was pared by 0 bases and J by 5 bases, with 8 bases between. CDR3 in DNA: TGCGCCAGCAGCTTGGTCCTGGCCGAGACCCAGTACTTC. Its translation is CASSLVLAETQYF.

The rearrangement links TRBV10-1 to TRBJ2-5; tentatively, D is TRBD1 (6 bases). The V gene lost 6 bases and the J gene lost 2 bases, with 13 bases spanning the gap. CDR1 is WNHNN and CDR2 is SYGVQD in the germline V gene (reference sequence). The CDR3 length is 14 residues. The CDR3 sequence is CASSETQGQETQYF. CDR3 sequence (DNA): TGCGCCAGCAGCGAAACACAGGGTCAAGAGACCCAGTACTTC.

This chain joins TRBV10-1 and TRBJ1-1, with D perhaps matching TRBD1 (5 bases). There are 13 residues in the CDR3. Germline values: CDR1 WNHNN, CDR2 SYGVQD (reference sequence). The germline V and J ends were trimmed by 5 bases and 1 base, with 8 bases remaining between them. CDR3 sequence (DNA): TGCGCCAGCAGTAACGACAGGAACACTGAAGCTTTCTTT. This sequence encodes CASSNDRNTEAFF.

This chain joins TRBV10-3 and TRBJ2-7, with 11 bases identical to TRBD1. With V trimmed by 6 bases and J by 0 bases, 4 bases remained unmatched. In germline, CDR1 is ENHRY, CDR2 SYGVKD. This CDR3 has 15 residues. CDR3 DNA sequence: TGTGCCATCAGCGATGGGACAGGGGGCTCCTACGAGCAGTACTTC. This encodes CAISDGTGGSYEQYF.

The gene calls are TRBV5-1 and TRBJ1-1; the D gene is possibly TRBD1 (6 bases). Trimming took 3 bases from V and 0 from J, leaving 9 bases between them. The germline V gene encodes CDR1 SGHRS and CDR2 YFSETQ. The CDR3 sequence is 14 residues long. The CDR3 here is CASSSDRMNTEAFF. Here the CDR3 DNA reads TGCGCCAGCAGCTCGGACAGAATGAACACTGAAGCTTTCTTT.

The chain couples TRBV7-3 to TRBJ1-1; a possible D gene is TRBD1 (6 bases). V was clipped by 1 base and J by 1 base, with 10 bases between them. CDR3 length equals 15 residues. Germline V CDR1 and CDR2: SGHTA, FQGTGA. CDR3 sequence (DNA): TGTGCCAGCAGCTTAATTGGGGGCGAGAACACTGAAGCTTTCTTT. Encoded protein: CASSLIGGENTEAFF.

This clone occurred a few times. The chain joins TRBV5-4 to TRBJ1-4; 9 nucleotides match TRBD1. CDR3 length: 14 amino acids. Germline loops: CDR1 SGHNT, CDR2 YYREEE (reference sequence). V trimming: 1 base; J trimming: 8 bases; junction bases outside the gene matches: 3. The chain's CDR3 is CASSLTGQGEKLFF. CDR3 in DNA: TGTGCCAGCAGCTTGACAGGACAGGGGGAAAAACTGTTTTTT. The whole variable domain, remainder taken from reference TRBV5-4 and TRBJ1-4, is ETGVTQSPTHLIKTRGQQVTLRCSSQSGHNTVSWYQQALGQGPQFIFQYYREEENGRGNFPPRFSGLQFPNYSSELNVNALELDDSALYLCASSLTGQGEKLFFGSGTQLSVL.

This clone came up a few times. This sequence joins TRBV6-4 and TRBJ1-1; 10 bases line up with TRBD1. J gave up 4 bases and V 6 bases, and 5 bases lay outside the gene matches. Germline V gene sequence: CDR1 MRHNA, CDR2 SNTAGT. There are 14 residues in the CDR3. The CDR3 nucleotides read TGTGCCAGCAGCCCCGGACAGGGGGGCACTGAAGCTTTCTTT. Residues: CASSPGQGGTEAFF.

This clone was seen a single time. The CDR3 sequence is CASSGAGTGGAYVEKLFF. DNA of the CDR3: TGTGCCAGTAGCGGCGCCGGGACAGGGGGCGCCTACGTCGAAAAACTGTTTTTT. This rearrangement joins TRBV19 to TRBJ1-4, with TRBD1 matching 12 bases. The V and J ends lost 6 bases and 8 bases, in that order; junction bases with no gene match: 16. Germline V gene sequence: CDR1 LNHDA, CDR2 SQIVND (reference sequence). The CDR3 is made up of 18 amino acids.

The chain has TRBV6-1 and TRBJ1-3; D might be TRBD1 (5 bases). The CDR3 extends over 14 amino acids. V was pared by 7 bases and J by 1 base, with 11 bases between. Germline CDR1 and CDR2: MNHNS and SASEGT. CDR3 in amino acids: CASTIDSSGNTIYF. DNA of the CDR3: TGTGCCAGCACCATAGACAGTTCTGGAAACACCATATATTTT.

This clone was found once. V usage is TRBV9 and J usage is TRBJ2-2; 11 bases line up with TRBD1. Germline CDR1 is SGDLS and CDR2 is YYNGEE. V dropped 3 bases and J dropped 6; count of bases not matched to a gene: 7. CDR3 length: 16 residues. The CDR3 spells CASSARTGGFPGELFF. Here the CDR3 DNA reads TGTGCCAGCAGCGCAAGGACAGGGGGCTTCCCCGGGGAGCTGTTTTTT.

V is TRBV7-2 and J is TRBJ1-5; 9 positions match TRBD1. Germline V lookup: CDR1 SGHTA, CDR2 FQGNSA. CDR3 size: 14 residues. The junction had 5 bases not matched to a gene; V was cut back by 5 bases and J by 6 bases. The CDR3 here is CASSPRQGGQPQHF. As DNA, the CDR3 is TGTGCCAGCAGCCCCCGACAGGGGGGTCAGCCCCAGCATTTT. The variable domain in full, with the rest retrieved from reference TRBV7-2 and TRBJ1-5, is GAGVSQSPSNKVTEKGKDVELRCDPISGHTALYWYRQSLGQGLEFLIYFQGNSAPDKSGLPSDRFSAERTGGSVSTLTIQRTQQEDSAVYLCASSPRQGGQPQHFGDGTRLSIL.

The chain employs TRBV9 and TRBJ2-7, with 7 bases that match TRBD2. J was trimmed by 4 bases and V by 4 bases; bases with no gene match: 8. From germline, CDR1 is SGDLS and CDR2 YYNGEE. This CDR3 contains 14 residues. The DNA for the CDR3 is TGTGCCAGCAGCCAGAGCGGGAACTATTACGAGCAGTACTTC. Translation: CASSQSGNYYEQYF.

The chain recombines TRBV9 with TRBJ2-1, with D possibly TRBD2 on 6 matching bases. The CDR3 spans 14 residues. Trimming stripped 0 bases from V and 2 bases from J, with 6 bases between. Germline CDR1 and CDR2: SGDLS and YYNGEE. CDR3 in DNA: TGTGCCAGCAGCGTAGGGAGGGCCTACAATGAGCAGTTCTTC. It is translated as CASSVGRAYNEQFF. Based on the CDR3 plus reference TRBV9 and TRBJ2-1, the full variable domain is DSGVTQTPKHLITATGQRVTLRCSPRSGDLSVYWYQQSLDQGLQFLIQYYNGEERAKGNILERFSAQQFPDLHSELNLSSLELGDSALYFCASSVGRAYNEQFFGPGTRLTVL.

The CDR3 region has the DNA TGTGCGGAAAGGAAAGGTGGGGCCACTGAAGCTTTCTTT. This codes for CAERKGGATEAFF. The chain has TRBV7-9 and TRBJ1-1; D possibly corresponds to TRBD1 (5 bases). Per the germline V gene, CDR1 is SEHNR and CDR2 is FQNEAQ (reference sequence). This CDR3 contains 13 residues.

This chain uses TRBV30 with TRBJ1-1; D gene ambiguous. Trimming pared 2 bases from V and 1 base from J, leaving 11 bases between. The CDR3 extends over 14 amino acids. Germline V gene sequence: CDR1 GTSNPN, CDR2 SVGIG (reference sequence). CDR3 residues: CAWSPHSTNTEAFF. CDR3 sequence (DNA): TGTGCCTGGAGTCCTCACAGTACGAACACTGAAGCTTTCTTT.

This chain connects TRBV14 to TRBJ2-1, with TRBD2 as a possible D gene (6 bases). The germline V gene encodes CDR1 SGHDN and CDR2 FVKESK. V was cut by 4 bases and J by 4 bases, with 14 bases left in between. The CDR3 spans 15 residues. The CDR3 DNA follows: TGTGCCAGCAGCCCCGTGGGGACTCCTTACAATGAGCAGTTCTTC. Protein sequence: CASSPVGTPYNEQFF.

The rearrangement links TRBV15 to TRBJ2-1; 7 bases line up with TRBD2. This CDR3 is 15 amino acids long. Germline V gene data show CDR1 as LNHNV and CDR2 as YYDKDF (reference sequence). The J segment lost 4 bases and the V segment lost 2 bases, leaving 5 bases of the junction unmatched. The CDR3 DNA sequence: TGTGCCACCAGCAGATCTCGGGGGGTTTACAATGAGCAGTTCTTC. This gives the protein CATSRSRGVYNEQFF. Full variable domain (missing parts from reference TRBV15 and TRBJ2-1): DAMVIQNPRYQVTQFGKPVTLSCSQTLNHNVMYWYQQKSSQAPKLLFHYYDKDFNNEADTPDNFQSRRPNTSFCFLDIRSPGLGDTAMYLCATSRSRGVYNEQFFGPGTRLTVL.

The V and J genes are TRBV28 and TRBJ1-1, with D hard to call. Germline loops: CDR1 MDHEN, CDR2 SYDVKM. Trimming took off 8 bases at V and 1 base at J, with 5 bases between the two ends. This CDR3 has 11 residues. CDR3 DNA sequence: TGTGCCAGCTCCAGGAACACTGAAGCTTTCTTT. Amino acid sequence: CASSRNTEAFF.